What follows is one T cell receptor beta chain and its context. Its matching antigen is unknown. This entry comes from a study of cytomegalovirus exposure and HLA in healthy donors. Study at large: The use of the same platform for the 100 to 150 validation repertoires and the roughly 680 first-cohort repertoires was reported by a later analysis. The study's findings and limits: The authors confirmed in vitro that a few CMV-associated chains were specific for CMV antigens. There were 150 or so TCR beta chains listed as cytomegalovirus-associated.

Generated by immunoSEQ multiplex PCR, the TCRdb table keeps only in-frame clones and is missing some. The repertoire has approximately 150,000 clones, roughly 87% of them found once; the top ten carry 4.5%. Trimming at V came to 9 bases and at J to 7 bases, leaving 4 bases not matched to a gene. The CDR3 totals 13 residues. Germline loops: CDR1 SGHAT, CDR2 FQDESV (reference sequence). The chain carries TRBV11-1 and TRBJ1-6; TRBD1 matches at 9 bases. The clonotype comes from a man between 18 and 35 years old in good health and CMV-seropositive. Sequencing was performed on PBMCs. The CDR3 protein is CASGQGTNSPLHF. CDR3 nucleotide sequence: TGTGCCAGTGGACAGGGGACGAATTCACCCCTCCACTTT.